This T cell receptor beta chain derives from a study of T cell responses to AZD1222 COVID-19 vaccine. Here immunoSEQ multiplex PCR was the method, and the copy in TCRdb shows in-frame clones only, minus some. The sample contains 100,000 or so clones, just over 85% of which appear only once. Broader study findings: At baseline, seropositivity was found in only six AZD1222 recipients. Unmutated variant regions are reportedly the target of nearly half of TCRs that are spike-specific. Repertoire collection took place solely once the T cell response had peaked. Donors skewed white British and female; clonal diversity was possibly underestimated.

On this clone: Its target is not known.

V dropped 6 bases and J dropped 6; count of bases not matched to a gene: 7. The germline gives CDR1 MDHEN, CDR2 SYDVKM. The CDR3 runs to 14 residues. This chain joins TRBV28 and TRBJ2-2; TRBD2 matches 7 bases. The starting material was peripheral blood, obtained on day 0 of AZD1222 vaccination. This sequence was found in an adult in good health. DNA for the CDR3: TGTGCCAGCAGAAGGTCGGGAGGCCCCGGGGAGCTGTTTTTT. Translating it yields CASRRSGGPGELFF.